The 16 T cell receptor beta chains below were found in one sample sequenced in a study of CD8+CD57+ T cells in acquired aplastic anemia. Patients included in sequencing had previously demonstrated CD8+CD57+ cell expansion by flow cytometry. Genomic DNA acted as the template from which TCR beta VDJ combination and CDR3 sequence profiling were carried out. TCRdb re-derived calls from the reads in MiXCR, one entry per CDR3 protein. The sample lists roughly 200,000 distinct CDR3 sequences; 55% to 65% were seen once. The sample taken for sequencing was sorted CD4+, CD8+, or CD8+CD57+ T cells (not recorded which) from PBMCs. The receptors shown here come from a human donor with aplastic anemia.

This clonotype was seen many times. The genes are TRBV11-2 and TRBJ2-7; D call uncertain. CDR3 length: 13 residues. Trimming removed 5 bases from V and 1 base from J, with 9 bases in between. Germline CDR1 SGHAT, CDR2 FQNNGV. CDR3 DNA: TGTGCCAGCAGCCAGTGGGATTCCTACGAGCAGTACTTC. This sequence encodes CASSQWDSYEQYF.

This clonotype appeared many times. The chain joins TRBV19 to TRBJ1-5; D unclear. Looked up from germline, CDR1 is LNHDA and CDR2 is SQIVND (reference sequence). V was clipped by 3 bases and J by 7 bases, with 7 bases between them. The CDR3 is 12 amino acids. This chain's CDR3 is CASSISQQPQHF. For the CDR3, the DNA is TGTGCCAGTAGTATTAGCCAACAGCCCCAGCATTTT.

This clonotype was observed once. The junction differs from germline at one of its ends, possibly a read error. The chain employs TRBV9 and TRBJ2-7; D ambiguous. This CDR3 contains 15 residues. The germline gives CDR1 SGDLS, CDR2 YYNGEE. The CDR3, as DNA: TGCGCCAGCGCCCCGCTCCCCGCGAGCTCCTACGAGCAGTACTTC. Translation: CASAPLPASSYEQYF.

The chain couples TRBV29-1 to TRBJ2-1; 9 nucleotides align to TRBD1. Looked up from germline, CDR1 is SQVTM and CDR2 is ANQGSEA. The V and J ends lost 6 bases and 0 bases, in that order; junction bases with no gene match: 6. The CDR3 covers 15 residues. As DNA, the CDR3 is TGCAGCGTCGTGGGACAGGGTGGCTCCTACAATGAGCAGTTCTTC. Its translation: CSVVGQGGSYNEQFF.

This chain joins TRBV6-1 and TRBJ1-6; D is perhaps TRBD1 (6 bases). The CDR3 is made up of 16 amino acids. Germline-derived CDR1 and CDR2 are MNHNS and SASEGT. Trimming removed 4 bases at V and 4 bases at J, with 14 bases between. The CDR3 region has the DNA TGTGCCAGCAGTGCAACCGGACAGATTTATAATTCACCCCTCCACTTT. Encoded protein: CASSATGQIYNSPLHF.

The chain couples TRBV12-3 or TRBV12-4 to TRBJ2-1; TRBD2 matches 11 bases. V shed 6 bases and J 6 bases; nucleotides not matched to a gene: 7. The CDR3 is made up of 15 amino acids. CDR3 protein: CASSSLAGVINEQFF. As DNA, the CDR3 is TGTGCCAGCAGCTCACTAGCGGGGGTAATCAATGAGCAGTTCTTC.

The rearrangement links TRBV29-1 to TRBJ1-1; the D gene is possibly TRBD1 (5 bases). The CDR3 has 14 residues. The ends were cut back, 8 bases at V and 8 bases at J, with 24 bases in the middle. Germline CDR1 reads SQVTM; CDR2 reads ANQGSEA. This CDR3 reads CSTGTDSSSSEAFF. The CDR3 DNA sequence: TGCAGCACCGGGACCGACTCCTCAAGTTCAGAAGCTTTCTTT.

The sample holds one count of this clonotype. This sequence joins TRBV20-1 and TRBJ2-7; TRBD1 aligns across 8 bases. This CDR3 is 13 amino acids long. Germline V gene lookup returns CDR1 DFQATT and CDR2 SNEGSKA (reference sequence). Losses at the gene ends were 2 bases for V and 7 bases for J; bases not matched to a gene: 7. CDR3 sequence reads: CSARPGQGGEQYF. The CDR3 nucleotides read TGCAGTGCTAGACCCGGACAGGGTGGAGAGCAGTACTTC.

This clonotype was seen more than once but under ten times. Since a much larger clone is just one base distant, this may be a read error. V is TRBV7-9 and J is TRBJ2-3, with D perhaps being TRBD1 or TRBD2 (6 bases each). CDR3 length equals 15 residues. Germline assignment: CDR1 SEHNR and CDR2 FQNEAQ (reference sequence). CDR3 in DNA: TGTGCCAGCAGCACCGAGGGGGGTAGCTGGGATACGCAGTGTTTT. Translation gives CASSTEGGSWDTQCF.

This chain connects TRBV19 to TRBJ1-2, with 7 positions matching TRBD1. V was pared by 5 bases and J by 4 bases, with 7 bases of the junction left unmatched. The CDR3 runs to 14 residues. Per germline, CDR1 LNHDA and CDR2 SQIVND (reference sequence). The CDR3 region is CASSARQGGYGYTF. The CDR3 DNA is TGTGCCAGTAGTGCTCGACAGGGTGGCTATGGCTACACCTTC.

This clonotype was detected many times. The CDR3 nucleotides read TGTGCCAGCAGCTCCGGGACTAGCGGGGTCGCAGATACGCAGTATTTT. This sequence encodes CASSSGTSGVADTQYF. The genes are TRBV5-8 and TRBJ2-3; 13 nucleotides agree with TRBD2. The junction had 5 bases not matched to a gene; V was cut back by 3 bases and J by 4 bases. Germline lookup yields CDR1 SGHTS and CDR2 YDEGEE. The CDR3 has 16 amino acids. The full variable domain, with the rest looked up from reference TRBV5-8 and TRBJ2-3, is EAGVTQSPTHLIKTRGQQATLRCSPISGHTSVYWYQQALGLGLQFLLWYDEGEERNRGNFPPRFSGRQFPNYSSELNVNALELEDSALYLCASSSGTSGVADTQYFGPGTRLTVL.

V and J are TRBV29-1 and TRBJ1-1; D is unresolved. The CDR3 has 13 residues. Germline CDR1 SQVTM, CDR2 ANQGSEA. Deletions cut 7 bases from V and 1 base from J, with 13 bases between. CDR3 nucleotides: TGCAGCGGGGTCTTCGGCACGAACACTGAAGCTTTCTTT. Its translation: CSGVFGTNTEAFF.

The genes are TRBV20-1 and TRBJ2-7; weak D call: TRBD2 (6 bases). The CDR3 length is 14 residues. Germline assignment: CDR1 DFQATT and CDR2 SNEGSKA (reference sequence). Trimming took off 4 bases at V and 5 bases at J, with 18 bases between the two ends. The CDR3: CSATKEGMGNEQYF. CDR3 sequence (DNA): TGCAGTGCTACTAAGGAGGGGATGGGGAACGAGCAGTACTTC.

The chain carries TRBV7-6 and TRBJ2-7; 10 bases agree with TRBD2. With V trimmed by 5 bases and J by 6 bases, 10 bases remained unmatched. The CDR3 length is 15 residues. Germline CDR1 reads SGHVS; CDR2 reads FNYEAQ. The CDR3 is CASSTIAGGPSEQYF. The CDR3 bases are TGTGCCAGCAGCACCATAGCGGGGGGACCCTCCGAGCAGTACTTC.

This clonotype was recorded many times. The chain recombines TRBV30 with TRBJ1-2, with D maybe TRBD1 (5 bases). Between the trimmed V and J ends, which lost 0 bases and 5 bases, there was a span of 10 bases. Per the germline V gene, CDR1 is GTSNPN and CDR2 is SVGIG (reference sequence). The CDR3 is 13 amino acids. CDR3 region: CAWSVGVGYGYTF. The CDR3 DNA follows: TGTGCCTGGAGTGTAGGGGTCGGATATGGCTACACCTTC.

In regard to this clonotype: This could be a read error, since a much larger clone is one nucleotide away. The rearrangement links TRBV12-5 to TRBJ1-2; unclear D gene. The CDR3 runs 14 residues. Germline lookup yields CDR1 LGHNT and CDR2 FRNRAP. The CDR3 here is CAGGNPGESDGYTF. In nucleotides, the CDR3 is TGTGCTGGTGGCAACCCCGGGGAATCCGATGGCTACACCTTC. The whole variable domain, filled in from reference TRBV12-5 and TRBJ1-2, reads DARVTQTPRHKVTEMGQEVTMRCQPILGHNTVFWYRQTMMQGLELLAYFRNRAPLDDSGMPKDRFSAEMPDATLATLKIQPSEPRDSAVYFCAGGNPGESDGYTFGSGTRLTVV.